A selection of T cell receptor beta chains follows, all from one sample in a study of T cell responses to AZD1222 COVID-19 vaccine. Using immunoSEQ multiplex PCR, the repertoire was profiled, and TCRdb retains in-frame clones only, with some absent. There are tens of thousands of clones in the sample; around 90% occur only once, and 8.4% lies in the top ten. The material sequenced was peripheral blood, taken on day 0 of AZD1222 vaccination. These receptors originate from an adult in good health. Each CDR3 is given with its conserved first and last residue. A D gene is named only where the DNA matches it firmly. Only part of the rows carry a size: once, few, many, or a class if the clone is expanded.

D,J,V,size,CDR3,DNA
-,TRBJ2-2,TRBV5-1,-,CASSYGRVNTGELFF,TGCGCCAGCAGCTACGGCAGAGTAAACACCGGGGAGCTGTTTTTT
-,TRBJ1-5,TRBV4-3,-,CASSQVESNQPQHF,TGCGCCAGCAGCCAAGTAGAGAGCAATCAGCCCCAGCATTTT
TRBD1,TRBJ2-5,TRBV7-9,-,CASSPAGTGVQETQYF,TGTGCCAGCAGCCCAGCGGGGACAGGGGTTCAAGAGACCCAGTACTTC
TRBD1,TRBJ2-3,TRBV18,-,CASSPRLGDRGSDTQYF,TGTGCCAGCTCACCACGTTTAGGGGACAGGGGATCAGATACGCAGTATTTT
-,TRBJ1-5,TRBV6-5,-,CASSRLSYNKSPQHF,TGTGCCAGCAGTCGCCTATCCTACAATAAGTCGCCCCAGCATTTT
-,TRBJ2-7,TRBV13,-,CASSLGAARGEQYF,TGTGCCAGCAGTTTAGGCGCGGCTAGGGGCGAGCAGTACTTC
TRBD2,TRBJ2-4,TRBV4-3,-,CASSPGWGGAKNIQYF,TGCGCCAGCAGCCCCGGCTGGGGGGGGGCCAAAAACATTCAGTACTTC
TRBD1,TRBJ1-6,TRBV5-5,-,CASSLEGADSPLHF,TGTGCCAGCAGCTTGGAGGGGGCTGATTCACCCCTCCACTTT
-,TRBJ2-7,TRBV27,-,CASSFDRFYEQYF,TGTGCCAGCAGTTTCGACAGGTTCTACGAGCAGTACTTC
TRBD1,TRBJ2-2,TRBV4-3,once,CASSHGTGGANTGELFF,TGCGCCAGCAGCCACGGGACAGGCGGAGCGAACACCGGGGAGCTGTTTTTT
-,TRBJ2-5,TRBV7-3,-,CASSLGPLRGETQYF,TGTGCCAGCAGCCTAGGACCCCTGCGGGGAGAGACCCAGTACTTC
-,TRBJ1-1,TRBV18,-,CASSRGNTEAFF,TGTGCCAGCTCACGAGGTAACACTGAAGCTTTCTTT
-,TRBJ2-1,TRBV3-1/TRBV3-2,-,CASSQGGAYNEQFF,TGTGCCAGCAGCCAAGGTGGAGCCTACAATGAGCAGTTCTTC
-,TRBJ1-3,TRBV4-1,-,CASSQVGLDSGNTIYF,TGCGCCAGCAGCCAAGTAGGGCTGGACTCTGGAAACACCATATATTTT
-,TRBJ1-6,TRBV7-2,-,CASSLAVLGVGSPLHF,TGTGCCAGCAGCTTAGCAGTTTTAGGGGTTGGTTCACCCCTCCACTTT
-,TRBJ1-5,TRBV4-3,-,CASSQDRFGAHQPQHF,TGCGCCAGCAGCCAAGATCGGTTCGGGGCTCATCAGCCCCAGCATTTT
TRBD2,TRBJ2-2,TRBV4-3,-,CASSQERGGRVGELFF,TGCGCCAGCAGCCAAGAGCGGGGGGGCCGTGTCGGGGAGCTGTTTTTT
TRBD1,TRBJ1-2,TRBV19,-,CASSLGTGLLSYGYTF,TGTGCCAGTAGCCTGGGGACAGGCCTTCTTAGCTATGGCTACACCTTC
-,TRBJ1-2,TRBV9,-,CASSAGQQWNTYGYTF,TGTGCCAGCAGCGCCGGCCAACAGTGGAATACTTATGGCTACACCTTC
TRBD1,TRBJ2-7,TRBV19,-,CASNPGTGGSEQYF,TGTGCCAGTAACCCCGGGACAGGGGGCAGCGAGCAGTACTTC
TRBD2,TRBJ2-3,TRBV9,-,CASSPFMGASGDSTDTQYF,TGTGCCAGCAGCCCCTTTATGGGCGCTAGCGGGGATAGCACAGATACGCAGTATTTT
-,TRBJ1-3,TRBV25-1,-,CASSDPGTSGNTIYF,TGTGCCAGCAGTGATCCAGGGACCTCTGGAAACACCATATATTTT